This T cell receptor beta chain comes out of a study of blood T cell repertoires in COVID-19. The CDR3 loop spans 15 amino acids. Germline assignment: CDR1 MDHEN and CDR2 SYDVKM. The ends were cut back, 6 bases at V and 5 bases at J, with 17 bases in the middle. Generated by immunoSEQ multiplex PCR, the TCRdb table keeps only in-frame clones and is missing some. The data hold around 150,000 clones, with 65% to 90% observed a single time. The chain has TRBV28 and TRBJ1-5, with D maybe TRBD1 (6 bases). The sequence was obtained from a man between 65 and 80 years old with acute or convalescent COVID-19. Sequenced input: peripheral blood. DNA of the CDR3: TGTGCCAGCAGCGTCACCGGGACACCATATCAGCCCCAGCATTTT. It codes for CASSVTGTPYQPQHF.